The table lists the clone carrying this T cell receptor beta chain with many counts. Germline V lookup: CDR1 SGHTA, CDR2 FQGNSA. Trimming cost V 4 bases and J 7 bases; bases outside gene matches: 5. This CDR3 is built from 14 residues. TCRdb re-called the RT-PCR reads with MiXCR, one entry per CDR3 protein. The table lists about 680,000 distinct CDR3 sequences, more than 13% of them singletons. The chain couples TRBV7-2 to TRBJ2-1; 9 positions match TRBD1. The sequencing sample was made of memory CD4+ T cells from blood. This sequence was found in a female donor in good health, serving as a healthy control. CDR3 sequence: CASSSQTGGNEQFF. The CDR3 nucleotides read TGTGCCAGCAGCTCCCAGACAGGGGGGAATGAGCAGTTCTTC.